The rows below give T cell receptor beta chains drawn from one sample of a study of PD-1 blockade in classical Hodgkin lymphoma. Measured with immunoSEQ multiplex PCR; TCRdb has only the in-frame clones, and not every one. In the table there are around 20,000 clones, 75% to 85% of which are singletons. The sample consisted of peripheral blood mononuclear cells (PBMCs), taken before the second cycle of nivolumab. Source of these receptors: a human donor with classical Hodgkin lymphoma. CDR3s include the opening cysteine and the closing phenylalanine or tryptophan. Fields, in order: J gene, clone size, V gene, D gene, CDR3 protein, CDR3 DNA. The D gene is left open where the match is weak. Not all rows give a size; the values are once, few, many and, for expanded clones, a class.

J gene: TRBJ1-4
clone size: NA
V gene: TRBV27
D gene: TRBD1
CDR3 protein: CASSLNRGHANEKLFF
CDR3 DNA: TGTGCCAGCAGTTTAAACAGGGGGCATGCTAATGAAAAACTGTTTTTT

J gene: TRBJ1-2
clone size: NA
V gene: TRBV6-1
D gene: TRBD1
CDR3 protein: CATTLGDRGDGYTF
CDR3 DNA: TGTGCCACCACTTTAGGCGACAGGGGAGATGGCTACACCTTC

J gene: TRBJ2-5
clone size: NA
V gene: TRBV28
D gene: NA
CDR3 protein: CASSFGAGPETQYF
CDR3 DNA: TGTGCCAGCAGTTTCGGTGCCGGGCCAGAGACCCAGTACTTC

J gene: TRBJ2-1
clone size: NA
V gene: TRBV9
D gene: NA
CDR3 protein: CASSETGSLNNEQFF
CDR3 DNA: TGTGCCAGCAGCGAGACAGGTTCCCTCAACAATGAGCAGTTCTTC

J gene: TRBJ1-1
clone size: once
V gene: TRBV27
D gene: TRBD1
CDR3 protein: CASTPLGQGVSEAFF
CDR3 DNA: TGTGCCAGCACCCCCCTCGGACAGGGAGTTTCTGAAGCTTTCTTT

J gene: TRBJ2-2
clone size: NA
V gene: TRBV7-9
D gene: NA
CDR3 protein: CASSFSGNPGELFF
CDR3 DNA: TGTGCCAGCAGCTTTAGCGGAAACCCCGGGGAGCTGTTTTTT

J gene: TRBJ2-4
clone size: NA
V gene: TRBV4-3
D gene: NA
CDR3 protein: CASSQDRETKNIQYF
CDR3 DNA: TGCGCCAGCAGCCAAGACAGGGAAACCAAAAACATTCAGTACTTC

J gene: TRBJ2-6
clone size: NA
V gene: TRBV12-5
D gene: NA
CDR3 protein: CASGPSETKVPGANVLTF
CDR3 DNA: TGTGCTAGTGGTCCCTCAGAGACAAAGGTCCCTGGGGCCAACGTCCTGACTTTC

J gene: TRBJ2-7
clone size: few
V gene: TRBV21-1
D gene: NA
CDR3 protein: CASSKDAGGSYEQYF
CDR3 DNA: TGTGCCAGCAGCAAAGATGCGGGAGGCTCCTACGAGCAGTACTTC

J gene: TRBJ1-5
clone size: NA
V gene: TRBV2
D gene: NA
CDR3 protein: CASSEYNSNQPQHF
CDR3 DNA: TGTGCCAGCAGTGAATATAATAGCAATCAGCCCCAGCATTTT

J gene: TRBJ2-5
clone size: once
V gene: TRBV5-4
D gene: TRBD2
CDR3 protein: CASRLLAGGGETQYF
CDR3 DNA: TGTGCCAGCAGGCTACTAGCGGGGGGAGGGGAGACCCAGTACTTC

J gene: TRBJ2-5
clone size: few
V gene: TRBV7-2
D gene: NA
CDR3 protein: CASSFTHINPRRWETQYF
CDR3 DNA: TGTGCCAGCAGCTTCACACACATCAACCCTCGGCGGTGGGAGACCCAGTACTTC

J gene: TRBJ2-1
clone size: NA
V gene: TRBV20-1
D gene: NA
CDR3 protein: CSARAGTEQFF
CDR3 DNA: TGCAGTGCTAGAGCCGGGACAGAGCAGTTCTTC

J gene: TRBJ2-1
clone size: NA
V gene: TRBV30
D gene: TRBD2
CDR3 protein: CAWSDELAGGRTRWNEQFF
CDR3 DNA: TGTGCCTGGAGCGACGAACTAGCGGGAGGGCGTACACGATGGAATGAGCAGTTCTTC

J gene: TRBJ2-1
clone size: NA
V gene: TRBV11-1
D gene: NA
CDR3 protein: CASSLATGPNNEQFF
CDR3 DNA: TGTGCCAGCAGCTTAGCGACAGGACCGAACAATGAGCAGTTCTTC

J gene: TRBJ1-2
clone size: few
V gene: TRBV6-5
D gene: TRBD1
CDR3 protein: CASSLGQGAGGYTF
CDR3 DNA: TGTGCCAGCAGTCTTGGACAGGGGGCGGGCGGCTACACCTTC

J gene: TRBJ2-2
clone size: NA
V gene: TRBV5-4
D gene: TRBD1
CDR3 protein: CASSSDRERRELFF
CDR3 DNA: TGTGCCAGCAGCTCTGACAGGGAGAGAAGGGAGCTGTTTTTT